The clone carrying this T cell receptor beta chain has just a few counts. Its specificity is not known. Individuals with alopecia areata gave both lesional scalp punch biopsies and peripheral blood for collection. The data were taken from a study of CD8+ T cells in alopecia areata. Findings of the study overall: Mice gave a clearer picture of TCR sharing than patients did, possibly for HLA-related reasons.

Extraction and reverse transcription of RNA yielded cDNA as the sequencing template. This table comes from immunoSEQ multiplex PCR, and its TCRdb copy is limited to in-frame clones, with some not included. The data show approximately 120,000 clones, 40% to 55% seen once. The CDR3 loop spans 16 amino acids. The germline V gene has CDR1 SGHDN and CDR2 FVKESK. V lost 4 bases to trimming and J lost 2 bases; unmatched junction nucleotides: 9. The TCR was taken from a human donor with alopecia areata. The J gene is TRBJ2-3, the V gene TRBV14; 7 bases agree with TRBD1. The specimen was NKG2D-low CD8+ T cells sorted from blood. The CDR3 is CASSPTTGVFTDTQYF. The CDR3 DNA follows: TGTGCCAGCAGCCCGACCACAGGGGTTTTCACAGATACGCAGTATTTT.